The 8 T cell receptor beta chains in this list originate from one sample, sequenced in a study of Graves' ophthalmopathy and Graves' hyperthyroidism. The authors amplified TCR beta CDR3 regions from RNA transcripts. HTBI-primed RT-PCR formed the first round, and a multiplex PCR formed the second. Each CDR3 protein gets one entry after TCRdb re-called the multiplex PCR reads with MiXCR. The sample lists about 1.1 million distinct CDR3 sequences, less than 45% occurring once. Material for sequencing was peripheral blood or thyroid tissue (not recorded which). These receptors were collected from an adult man with Graves' hyperthyroidism.

This clonotype has just a few counts. A read error may be the cause here, since a much bigger clone is one base away. J is TRBJ2-7 and V is TRBV5-1, with 9 positions matching TRBD1. The CDR3 loop spans 13 amino acids. Germline CDR1 SGHRS, CDR2 YFSETQ. V shed 7 bases, J shed 4 bases, and the junction held 6 bases outside the gene matches. The DNA of the CDR3 is TGCGCCAGCGGCACGGACAGGGGATACGAGCAGTACTTC. As protein: CASGTDRGYEQYF.

In regard to this clonotype: Sequence at one end of the junction differs from germline and may be a read error. The chain combines TRBV24-1 with TRBJ1-1, with a possible D match to TRBD1 (6 bases). CDR1 and CDR2 from the germline V gene are KGHDR and SFDVKD. The CDR3 is made up of 16 amino acids. CDR3 loop: CASSPAQVRGETEAFF. The CDR3, as DNA: TGTGCCAGCAGTCCAGCCCAGGTCAGGGGAGAGACTGAAGCTTTCTTT.

The chain links TRBV7-3 to TRBJ2-5, with a weak D call TRBD1 (5 bases). The J call may be mistaken, given a closer DNA end match to TRBJ2-7. Germline assignment: CDR1 SGHTA and CDR2 FQGTGA. CDR3 size: 14 residues. CDR3 coding DNA: TGTGCCAGCAGTTTAGTCAGGGAAGGGCACGAGCAGTACTTC. This gives the protein CASSLVREGHEQYF.

This clonotype has a handful of counts. The genes are TRBV7-9 and TRBJ2-5, with D possibly matching TRBD2 (7 bases). Germline V gene lookup returns CDR1 SEHNR and CDR2 FQNEAQ (reference sequence). The ends were cut back, 4 bases at V and 0 bases at J, with 15 bases in the middle. The CDR3 covers 16 residues. The CDR3 DNA reads as TGTGCCAGCAGCTCCTTAGGGGGGGCGAACCAAGAGACCCAGTACTTC. Translation gives CASSSLGGANQETQYF.

Points on this clonotype: The final CDR3 position lacks the conserved phenylalanine or tryptophan, pointing to a likely read error. The gene calls are TRBV12-3 or TRBV12-4 and TRBJ1-1; D perhaps matches TRBD1 (5 bases). There are 14 residues in the CDR3. V was shortened by 3 bases and J by 4 bases, with 12 bases between the two germline ends. DNA for the CDR3: TGTGCCAGCAGTTTGGGGCAGGGTCGCACTGAAGCTTTCTGT. Translated: CASSLGQGRTEAFC.

Of note for this clonotype: A much larger clone lies one base from this, so it may be a read error. The chain is built from TRBV7-2 and TRBJ1-2; 9 positions match TRBD1. This CDR3 spans 17 amino acids. CDR1 is SGHTA and CDR2 is FQGNSA in the germline V gene. CDR3 amino acids: CASSTRGQGVVNYGHTF. Written as DNA, the CDR3 is TGTGCCAGCAGCACTCGGGGACAGGGCGTCGTAAACTATGGCCACACCTTC.

J is TRBJ1-5 and V is TRBV2, with D uncertain. Germline V lookup: CDR1 SNHLY, CDR2 FYNNEI. This CDR3 region has 12 residues. Trimming removed 2 bases at V and 5 bases at J, with 4 bases between. The CDR3 nucleotides read TGTGCCAGCAGTGAACCCCATCAGCCCCAGCATTTT. Its translation: CASSEPHQPQHF.

Many counts were recorded for this clonotype. The chain joins TRBV20-1 to TRBJ1-4; 7 bases are a match to TRBD1. V was pared by 0 bases and J by 8 bases, with 3 bases of the junction left unmatched. This CDR3 has 13 residues. Germline V gives CDR1 DFQATT, CDR2 SNEGSKA (reference sequence). The CDR3 loop reads CSAREGGREKLFF. The CDR3 DNA follows: TGCAGTGCTAGAGAAGGGGGCAGGGAAAAACTGTTTTTT.